The 26 T cell receptor beta chains listed next were all sequenced from one sample in a study of post-analysis software for immune sequencing data (dated by TCRdb to 2015 to 2017). Here is what the overall study found, with its caveats: Significantly higher frequencies in patients than in controls were found for about five TRBV segments, including TRBV5-6, TRBV5-1 and TRBV20-1.

The library was made by PCR. The listed sequencing device is Illumina HiSeq 2500. Unique molecular identifiers were incorporated into TCR beta cDNA libraries to reduce PCR and sequencing biases. In-frame beta chains were kept once TCRdb had trimmed the public reads at Q25 with fastp and called clones with MiXCR. Rows with one shared CDR3 protein collapse into an entry with the most common genes and DNA. Across this sample there are a few hundred thousand distinct CDR3 sequences, with 30% to 45% seen only once. Jointly, the top ten make up 10% to 15% of the sample. Their antigens are not known. Sequencing used blood. These receptors all stem from a girl between 10 and 17 years old with multiple sclerosis.

The V and J genes are TRBV2 and TRBJ2-7; the D gene is possibly TRBD2 (6 bases). The ends were cut back, 7 bases at V and 1 base at J, with 8 bases in the middle. This CDR3 region has 12 residues. The germline CDR1 and CDR2 sequences are SNHLY and FYNNEI. CDR3 region: CASTGESYEQYF. Here the CDR3 DNA reads TGTGCCAGCACGGGGGAGTCCTACGAGCAGTACTTC.

A few counts support this clonotype. The genes are TRBV7-2 and TRBJ1-1; D is perhaps TRBD1 (5 bases). Trimming shortened V by 5 bases and J by 0 bases, and 10 bases separated the two germline ends. CDR3 length: 14 residues. Germline V gene data show CDR1 as SGHTA and CDR2 as FQGNSA. The CDR3 reads CASSSGQMNTEAFF. In DNA, the CDR3 is TGTGCCAGCAGCAGCGGACAAATGAACACTGAAGCTTTCTTT.

This clonotype was picked up a small number of times. The rearrangement joins TRBV6-4 to TRBJ2-3, with D maybe TRBD1 (6 bases). V shed 4 bases and J shed 4 bases, with 15 bases lying between them. Germline V lookup: CDR1 MRHNA, CDR2 SNTAGT. This CDR3 has 15 amino acids. CDR3 loop: CASSATAGAADTQYF. The CDR3 nucleotides read TGTGCCAGCAGTGCAACTGCAGGGGCGGCAGATACGCAGTATTTT.

This clonotype was observed a few times. The gene calls are TRBV20-1 and TRBJ1-5; TRBD1 matches at 9 bases. The V gene end was trimmed by 3 bases and the J gene end by 6 bases; junction bases not matched to a gene: 9. This CDR3 spans 15 amino acids. Looked up from germline, CDR1 is DFQATT and CDR2 is SNEGSKA (reference sequence). The CDR3 sequence: CSASPTGGVGQPQHF. CDR3 in DNA: TGCAGTGCTAGCCCGACAGGGGGGGTAGGTCAGCCCCAGCATTTT.

As for this clonotype: A junction end diverges from the germline sequence, so it may reflect a read error. The gene calls are TRBV30 and TRBJ2-1, with D possibly being TRBD1 or TRBD2 (5 bases each). The CDR3 has 12 residues. Germline V gene sequence: CDR1 GTSNPN, CDR2 SVGIG (reference sequence). The CDR3, as DNA: TGCGCCTATAAATCTTGGGACGATGAGCAGTTCTTC. This gives the protein CAYKSWDDEQFF.

V and J are TRBV4-1 and TRBJ2-4; 8 bases are shared with TRBD2. The DNA end lines up better with TRBJ2-7; the J call may be wrong. The CDR3 is made up of 15 amino acids. Germline-derived CDR1 and CDR2 are MGHRA and YSYEKL. The CDR3 region is CASSLRSGTSFEQYF. The DNA for the CDR3 is TGCGCCAGCAGCCTCCGATCCGGGACTAGTTTCGAGCAGTACTTC.

This clonotype was observed a few times. For the CDR3, the DNA is TGTGCCAGCATCAACGGAGGGACAGGAGAAGAAGCTTTCTTT. Protein sequence: CASINGGTGEEAFF. V gene TRBV7-9 combines with J gene TRBJ1-1, with TRBD1 matching over 8 bases. The CDR3 spans 14 residues. The V and J ends lost 7 bases and 8 bases, in that order; junction bases with no gene match: 12. The V gene's germline CDR1 is SEHNR and CDR2 FQNEAQ (reference sequence).

This clonotype was seen more than once but under ten times. The chain links TRBV25-1 to TRBJ1-6; D uncertain. The V gene lost 8 bases and the J gene lost 0 bases, with 8 bases spanning the gap. The CDR3 sequence is 14 residues long. Germline V lookup: CDR1 MGHDK, CDR2 SYGVNS. Here the CDR3 DNA reads TGTGCCAGCGGATGGAGCTCCTATAATTCACCCCTCCACTTT. This translates into CASGWSSYNSPLHF.

This clonotype was observed a few times. This chain links TRBV4-1 with TRBJ1-2; TRBD1 agrees at 8 bases. J was trimmed by 4 bases and V by 1 base; bases with no gene match: 5. Looked up from germline, CDR1 is MGHRA and CDR2 is YSYEKL. The CDR3 covers 15 residues. CDR3 DNA: TGCGCCAGCAGCCAAGTCTCGACAGGGGCCTATGGCTACACCTTC. Amino acids: CASSQVSTGAYGYTF.

This clonotype was found a few times. The J gene is TRBJ2-1, the V gene TRBV12-3 or TRBV12-4; 10 bases are a match to TRBD1. CDR3 length: 16 amino acids. Unmatched junction bases numbered 6, after V lost 4 bases and J lost 3 bases. The CDR3 region has the DNA TGTGCCAGCAGTTCGCGGGGGACAGGGGACTACAATGAGCAGTTCTTC. Translation: CASSSRGTGDYNEQFF.

The V and J genes are TRBV28 and TRBJ1-5; 9 bases are a match to TRBD1. V was pared by 3 bases and J by 4 bases, with 10 bases of the junction left unmatched. The CDR3 runs 17 residues. Germline assignment: CDR1 MDHEN and CDR2 SYDVKM. The DNA for the CDR3 is TGTGCCAGCAGTTTCTCCTCGTACAGGGGGCCGAATCAGCCCCAGCATTTT. Its protein product is CASSFSSYRGPNQPQHF.

The chain combines TRBV14 with TRBJ2-5; TRBD1 matches 8 bases. CDR3 size: 16 residues. The V segment lost 5 bases and the J segment 1 base; nucleotides outside the gene matches: 9. CDR1 is SGHDN and CDR2 is FVKESK in the germline V gene. The CDR3 coding sequence is TGTGCCAGCAGCGCTCAGACAGGGGCAACCCAAGAGACCCAGTACTTC. The encoded protein is CASSAQTGATQETQYF.

This clonotype showed up just a few times. CDR3 amino acids: CSARGPGSNYGYTF. The CDR3 DNA reads TGCAGTGCTAGAGGTCCAGGATCGAACTATGGCTACACCTTC. The chain carries TRBV20-1 and TRBJ1-2; D unclear. Germline CDR1 reads DFQATT; CDR2 reads SNEGSKA (reference sequence). The CDR3 is made up of 14 amino acids. Between the trimmed V and J ends, which lost 1 base and 2 bases, there was a span of 11 bases.

CDR3 sequence reads: CASSLGARDDYEQYF. CDR3 bases: TGCGCCAGCAGCTTGGGTGCCAGGGATGACTACGAGCAGTACTTC. The chain is built from TRBV5-1 and TRBJ2-7; TRBD1 might be the D (5 bases). The CDR3 covers 15 residues. The V gene's germline CDR1 is SGHRS and CDR2 YFSETQ. Trimming removed 0 bases at V and 3 bases at J, with 13 bases between.

This clonotype was picked up a small number of times. The chain combines TRBV6-5 with TRBJ1-6; D unclear. The V end lost 5 bases, the J end lost 0 bases, and 17 bases lay between the germline ends. This CDR3 has 18 amino acids. CDR1 is MNHEY and CDR2 is SVGAGI in the germline V gene. The CDR3 protein is CASSNPEGPYSYNSPLHF. The CDR3 nucleotides read TGTGCCAGCAGTAACCCTGAGGGCCCTTACTCCTATAATTCACCCCTCCACTTT.

The chain joins TRBV7-2 to TRBJ2-5; D remains unclear. The CDR3 consists of 12 residues. Per the germline V gene, CDR1 is SGHTA and CDR2 is FQGNSA. The ends were cut back, 3 bases at V and 0 bases at J, with 2 bases in the middle. Here the CDR3 reads CASSFYQETQYF. The CDR3 nucleotides read TGTGCCAGCAGCTTTTACCAAGAGACCCAGTACTTC.

The V gene is TRBV3-1, the J gene TRBJ2-7, with D hard to call. CDR1 and CDR2 from the germline V gene are LGHDT and YNNKEL (reference sequence). The CDR3 extends over 14 amino acids. Deletions cut 1 base from V and 3 bases from J, with 10 bases between. The DNA of the CDR3 is TGTGCCAGCAGCCAAGGGGCACGGAGCTACGAGCAGTACTTC. Amino acid sequence: CASSQGARSYEQYF.

The V and J genes are TRBV7-9 and TRBJ2-3; TRBD2 matches at 12 bases. The ends lost 4 bases at V and 0 bases at J; junction bases unmatched: 5. CDR1 is SEHNR, CDR2 FQNEAQ, per germline (reference sequence). The CDR3 runs to 17 residues. In DNA, the CDR3 is TGTGCCAGCAGCTCAGGACTAGCGGGGACTAGCACAGATACGCAGTATTTT. Translated: CASSSGLAGTSTDTQYF. The whole variable domain, remainder taken from reference TRBV7-9 and TRBJ2-3, is DTGVSQNPRHKITKRGQNVTFRCDPISEHNRLYWYRQTLGQGPEFLTYFQNEAQLEKSRLLSDRFSAERPKGSFSTLEIQRTEQGDSAMYLCASSSGLAGTSTDTQYFGPGTRLTVL.

This clonotype was recorded a few times. CDR3 sequence: CASRVHQPCLDYNEQFF. DNA for the CDR3: TGTGCCAGCAGAGTACACCAGCCGTGCCTCGACTACAATGAGCAGTTCTTC. V gene TRBV9 combines with J gene TRBJ2-1; no clear D gene. Trimming pared 5 bases from V and 3 bases from J, leaving 21 bases between. Germline CDR1 is SGDLS and CDR2 is YYNGEE. The CDR3 sequence is 17 residues long.

This chain joins TRBV29-1 and TRBJ2-7, with D possibly TRBD1 on 5 matching bases. This CDR3 is 13 amino acids long. Deletions cut 5 bases from V and 3 bases from J, with 14 bases between. CDR1 and CDR2 from the germline V gene are SQVTM and ANQGSEA. The CDR3 sequence is CSVIVAGRYEQYF. CDR3 coding DNA: TGCAGCGTTATCGTCGCAGGGCGCTACGAGCAGTACTTC.

The chain is built from TRBV5-4 and TRBJ2-1, with 11 bases fitting TRBD2. This CDR3 contains 17 residues. Germline assignment: CDR1 SGHNT and CDR2 YYREEE (reference sequence). Trimming at V came to 4 bases and at J to 5 bases, leaving 11 bases not matched to a gene. The CDR3 sequence is CASSTLLAGDVNNEQFF. CDR3 sequence (DNA): TGTGCCAGCAGCACGTTACTAGCGGGGGATGTAAACAATGAGCAGTTCTTC.

This clonotype was picked up a small number of times. The rearrangement joins TRBV10-3 to TRBJ1-2; tentatively, D is TRBD1 (6 bases). Looked up from germline, CDR1 is ENHRY and CDR2 is SYGVKD. V lost 7 bases, J lost 6 bases, and 12 bases lay in between. The CDR3 is made up of 12 amino acids. The CDR3 sequence: CAITEGGDGYTF. The DNA of the CDR3 is TGTGCCATCACGGAGGGGGGAGATGGCTACACCTTC.

The rearrangement joins TRBV4-2 to TRBJ1-2, with 9 bases matching TRBD1. This CDR3 has 16 amino acids. Losses at the gene ends were 2 bases for V and 4 bases for J; bases not matched to a gene: 8. CDR1 LGHNA and CDR2 YNFKEQ come from the germline V gene. CDR3 nucleotide sequence: TGTGCCAGCAGCCAACAGACAGGGGGAGGCTCCTATGGCTACACCTTC. This translates into CASSQQTGGGSYGYTF.

This clonotype was picked up a small number of times. The CDR3 spells CASKKWVEETQYF. Here the CDR3 DNA reads TGTGCCAGCAAGAAATGGGTTGAGGAGACCCAGTACTTC. The genes are TRBV5-5 and TRBJ2-5; D unclear. Germline V gene sequence: CDR1 SGHKS, CDR2 YYEKEE (reference sequence). V lost 6 bases and J lost 5, with 14 bases in between. The CDR3 has 13 amino acids.

The rearrangement joins TRBV5-1 to TRBJ2-5; the match to TRBD2 covers 10 bases. The CDR3 spans 16 residues. The V gene's germline CDR1 is SGHRS and CDR2 YFSETQ. The V and J ends lost 5 bases and 5 bases, in that order; junction bases with no gene match: 12. The CDR3 nucleotides read TGCGCCAGCAGGTCTTCTACTAGCGGGGTCCCGGAGACCCAGTACTTC. As protein: CASRSSTSGVPETQYF.

Regarding this clonotype: At one end, the junction sequence differs from germline, possibly due to a read error. The CDR3 sequence: CAGRTSGGDSSGANVLTF. CDR3 nucleotides: TGTGCCGGCAGAACTAGCGGGGGTGACAGCTCTGGGGCCAACGTCCTGACTTTC. The rearrangement uses TRBV6-1 and TRBJ2-6, with 11 bases that match TRBD2. The CDR3 runs 18 residues. Germline values: CDR1 MNHNS, CDR2 SASEGT.